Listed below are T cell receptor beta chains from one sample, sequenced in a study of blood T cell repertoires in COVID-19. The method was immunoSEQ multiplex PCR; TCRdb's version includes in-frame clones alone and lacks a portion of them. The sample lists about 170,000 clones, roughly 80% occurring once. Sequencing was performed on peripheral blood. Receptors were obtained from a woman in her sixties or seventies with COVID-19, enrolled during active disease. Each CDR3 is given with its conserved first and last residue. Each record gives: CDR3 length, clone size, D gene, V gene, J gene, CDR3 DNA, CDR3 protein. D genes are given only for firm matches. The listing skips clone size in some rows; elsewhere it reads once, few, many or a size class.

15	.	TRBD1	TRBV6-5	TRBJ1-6	TGTGCCAGCAGTTACACGGACAGGGCGTCTTCACCCCTCCACTTT	CASSYTDRASSPLHF
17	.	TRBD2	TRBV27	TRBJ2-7	TGTGCCAGCAGTCCTATCGGGACTAGCGGAGTTACCTACGAGCAGTACTTC	CASSPIGTSGVTYEQYF
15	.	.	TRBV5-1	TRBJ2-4	TGCGCCAGCAGCTTGGGGGGGCTCTCCAAAAACATTCAGTACTTC	CASSLGGLSKNIQYF
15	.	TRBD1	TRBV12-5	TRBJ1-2	TGTGCTAGTGGTATCGGGACAGGGGGAGGAGATGGCTACACCTTC	CASGIGTGGGDGYTF
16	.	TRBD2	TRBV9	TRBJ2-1	TGTGCCAGCAGCGGTAGCGGGACGAGCTCCTACAATGAGCAGTTCTTC	CASSGSGTSSYNEQFF
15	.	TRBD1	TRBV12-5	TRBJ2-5	TGTGCTAGTGGTTTGGGATACAGGGGCCAAGAGACCCAGTACTTC	CASGLGYRGQETQYF
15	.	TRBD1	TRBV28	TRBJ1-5	TGTGCCACCTGGGAGTTGGGACAGGGACATCAGCCCCAGCATTTT	CATWELGQGHQPQHF
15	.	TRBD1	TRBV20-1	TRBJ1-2	TGCAGTGCTAGTACAACAGGGGGCTGGGACGGTGGCTACACCTTC	CSASTTGGWDGGYTF
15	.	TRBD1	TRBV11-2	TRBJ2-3	TGTGCCAGCAGCTGGACAGGGGGAGAAAAAAATACGCAGTATTTT	CASSWTGGEKNTQYF
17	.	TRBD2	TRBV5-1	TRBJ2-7	TGCGCCAGCAGCTGGGCGAGTCTAGCGGGAGGGTCCTACGAGCAGTACTTC	CASSWASLAGGSYEQYF
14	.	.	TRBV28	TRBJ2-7	TGTGCCAGCAGTTTCCACGGGAGTTCCTACGAGCAGTACTTC	CASSFHGSSYEQYF
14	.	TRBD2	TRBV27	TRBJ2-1	TGTGCCAGCAGTCTCCAGCGGGGTCAGAATGAGCAGTTCTTC	CASSLQRGQNEQFF
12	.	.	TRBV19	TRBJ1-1	TGTGCCAGTACCGCGATGAACACTGAAGCTTTCTTT	CASTAMNTEAFF
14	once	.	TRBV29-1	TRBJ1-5	TGCACGTTCCATGGCGGGGGGAGCAATCAGCCCCAGCATTTT	CTFHGGGSNQPQHF
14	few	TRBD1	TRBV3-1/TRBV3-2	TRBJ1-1	TGTGCCAGCAGCCTCCGGACAGGGAGGACTGAAGCTTTCTTT	CASSLRTGRTEAFF
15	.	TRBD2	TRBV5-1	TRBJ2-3	TGCGCCAGCAGCTTGGCCAGCGGGACTACAGATACGCAGTATTTT	CASSLASGTTDTQYF
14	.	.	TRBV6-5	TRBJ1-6	TGTGCCAGCAGGGGGCGTTTTCGTAATTCACCCCTCCACTTT	CASRGRFRNSPLHF
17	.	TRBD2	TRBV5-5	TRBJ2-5	TGTGCCAGCAGCTTGGGCTCGGCTAGCGGGAGGGAAGAGACCCAGTACTTC	CASSLGSASGREETQYF
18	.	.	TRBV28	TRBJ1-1	TGTGCCAGCAGTTTGCCACCGGGACACACTCGGACGAACACTGAAGCTTTCTTT	CASSLPPGHTRTNTEAFF
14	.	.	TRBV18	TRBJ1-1	TGTGCCAGCTCAAGGAGCGGGGAGGAGGCTGAAGCTTTCTTT	CASSRSGEEAEAFF
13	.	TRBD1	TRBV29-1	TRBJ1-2	TGCAGCGTTGGGGACAGTGGATACTCTGGCTACACCTTC	CSVGDSGYSGYTF
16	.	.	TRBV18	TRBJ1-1	TGTGCCAGCTCACCACAGGGACACTCCGCCAACACTGAAGCTTTCTTT	CASSPQGHSANTEAFF
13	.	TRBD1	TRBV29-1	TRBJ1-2	TGCAGCGTCACACAGGGGGCCAGCTATGGCTACACCTTC	CSVTQGASYGYTF
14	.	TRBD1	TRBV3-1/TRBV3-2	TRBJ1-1	TGTGCCAGCAGCCAGAGGGACAGATACACTGAAGCTTTCTTT	CASSQRDRYTEAFF
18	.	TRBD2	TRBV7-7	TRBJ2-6	TGTGCCAGCAGCTTCGAGCGGGGTCGAAGCTCTGGGGCCAACGTCCTGACTTTC	CASSFERGRSSGANVLTF
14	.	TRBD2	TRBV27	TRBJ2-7	TGTGCCAGCAGTCCTCAGCGGGAGTGGGACGAGCAGTACTTC	CASSPQREWDEQYF
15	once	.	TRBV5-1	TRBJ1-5	TGCGCCAGCAGCCCGCAGGGCAGTAACAATCAGCCCCAGCATTTT	CASSPQGSNNQPQHF
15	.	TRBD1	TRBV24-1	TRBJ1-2	TGTGCCACCAGTGACCCGGGACAGGGAGCGTATGGCTACACCTTC	CATSDPGQGAYGYTF
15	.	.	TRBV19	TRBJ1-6	TGTGCCAGTAACCCCGGGGTAGATAATAATTCACCCCTCCACTTT	CASNPGVDNNSPLHF
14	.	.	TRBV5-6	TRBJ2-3	TGTGCCAGCAGCTTGGACAGGGCGGCAGATACGCAGTATTTT	CASSLDRAADTQYF
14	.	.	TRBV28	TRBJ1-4	TGTGCCAGCAGTTTATGGCCCTCGGGGGAAAAACTGTTTTTT	CASSLWPSGEKLFF
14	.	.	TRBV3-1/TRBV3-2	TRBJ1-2	TGTGCCAGCAGCCAAGTTGAGTCTAACTATGGCTACACCTTC	CASSQVESNYGYTF
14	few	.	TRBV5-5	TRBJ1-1	TGTGCCAGCAGCGGACAAACAGGGAACACTGAAGCTTTCTTT	CASSGQTGNTEAFF
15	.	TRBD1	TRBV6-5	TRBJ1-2	TGTGCCAGCAGTTTAAACAGGGGTCTAAACTATGGCTACACCTTC	CASSLNRGLNYGYTF
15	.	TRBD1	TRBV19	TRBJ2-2	TGTGCCAGTAGTCGCTTGACAGGGAGCACCGGGGAGCTGTTTTTT	CASSRLTGSTGELFF
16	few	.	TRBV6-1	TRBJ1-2	TGTGCCAGCAGTGAGAGGTCTCAGGGTCTTGAGGATGGCTACACCTTC	CASSERSQGLEDGYTF
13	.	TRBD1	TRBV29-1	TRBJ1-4	TGCAGCGTCACTCGGGACAGCAATGAAAAACTGTTTTTT	CSVTRDSNEKLFF
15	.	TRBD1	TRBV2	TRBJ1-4	TGTGCCAGCAGGGCCGACAGGGGGGGTTGGGAAAAACTGTTTTTT	CASRADRGGWEKLFF
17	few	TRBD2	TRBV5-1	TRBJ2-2	TGCGCCAGCAGCTTAAAATCTAGCGGGGCTAACACCGGGGAGCTGTTTTTT	CASSLKSSGANTGELFF
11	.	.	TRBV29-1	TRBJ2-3	TGCAGCGTTGACAACACAGATACGCAGTATTTT	CSVDNTDTQYF
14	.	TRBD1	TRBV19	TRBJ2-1	TGTGCCAGCCGCTCCCGGGACAGGGGACGAGAGCAGTTCTTC	CASRSRDRGREQFF
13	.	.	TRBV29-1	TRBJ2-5	TGCAGCGTTGATAGGGGCAGTGGGGAGACCCAGTACTTC	CSVDRGSGETQYF
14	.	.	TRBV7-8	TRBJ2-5	TGTGCCAGCAGCACCCGAGCTAGCACGGAGACCCAGTACTTC	CASSTRASTETQYF
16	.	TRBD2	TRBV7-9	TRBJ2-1	TGTGCCAGCAGCCCGACTAGCGGGCGTACCTACAATGAGCAGTTCTTC	CASSPTSGRTYNEQFF
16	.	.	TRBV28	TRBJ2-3	TGTGCCAGCAGTCTAAGCATGGGGCGCCCCACAGATACGCAGTATTTT	CASSLSMGRPTDTQYF
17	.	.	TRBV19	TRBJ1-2	TGTGCCAGTAGTCTCCGCCTCCTCAGGGCTGGAAACTATGGCTACACCTTC	CASSLRLLRAGNYGYTF
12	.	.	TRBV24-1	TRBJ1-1	TGTGCCACCAGTGACCCTCAGGGAGGTGCTTTCTTT	CATSDPQGGAFF
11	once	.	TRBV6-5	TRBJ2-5	TGTGCCAGCAGTTACCGTGAGACCCAGTACTTC	CASSYRETQYF
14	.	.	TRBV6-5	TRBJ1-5	TGTGCCAGCAGCCGATCGGGGGGATCGCAGCCCCAGCATTTT	CASSRSGGSQPQHF
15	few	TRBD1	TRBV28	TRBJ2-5	TGTGCCAGCAGTATCGCGGGACAGGGAGGAGAGACCCAGTACTTC	CASSIAGQGGETQYF
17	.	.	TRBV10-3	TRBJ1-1	TGTGCCATCAGTGGGGGTGGGGGAGGTAGGGGTAACACTGAAGCTTTCTTT	CAISGGGGGRGNTEAFF
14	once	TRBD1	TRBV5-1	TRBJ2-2	TGCGCCAGCAGCTGGGGACAGTACACCGGGGAGCTGTTTTTT	CASSWGQYTGELFF
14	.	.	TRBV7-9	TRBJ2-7	TGTGCCAGCAGCTTAGGCGGGGTCTCCTACGAGCAGTACTTC	CASSLGGVSYEQYF
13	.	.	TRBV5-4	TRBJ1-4	TGTGCCAGCAGTTTTACATGGAATGAAAAACTGTTTTTT	CASSFTWNEKLFF